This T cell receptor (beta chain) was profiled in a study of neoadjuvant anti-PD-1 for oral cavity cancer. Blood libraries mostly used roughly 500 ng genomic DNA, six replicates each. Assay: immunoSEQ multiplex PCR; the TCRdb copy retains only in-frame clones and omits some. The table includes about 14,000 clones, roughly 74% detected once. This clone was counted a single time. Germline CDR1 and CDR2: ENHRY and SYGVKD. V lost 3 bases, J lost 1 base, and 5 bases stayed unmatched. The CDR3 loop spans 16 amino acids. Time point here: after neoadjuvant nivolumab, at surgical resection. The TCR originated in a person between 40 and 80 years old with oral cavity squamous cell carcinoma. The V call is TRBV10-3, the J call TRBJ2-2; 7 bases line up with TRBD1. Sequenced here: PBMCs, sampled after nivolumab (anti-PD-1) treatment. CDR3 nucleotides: TGTGCCATCAGTGAACCCCGGGACAGGAACACCGGGGAGCTGTTTTTT. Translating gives CAISEPRDRNTGELFF.